This TCR beta chain was captured in a study of OX40 agonist ivuxolimab in advanced cancers. Study overall: Of the patients, three showed partial responses, one with hepatocellular carcinoma and two with cutaneous melanoma. Broader study findings: Normalized expansion of T-cell clones was also low for some nonresponders.

The CDR3 extends over 13 amino acids. The germline V gene has CDR1 SQVTM and CDR2 ANQGSEA. V lost 7 bases and J lost 2; bases outside the gene matches: 4. Profiling relied on immunoSEQ multiplex PCR, and the TCRdb table lists in-frame clones only, not all of them. This table holds 7,500 to 9,500 clones, approximately 68% found once. As regards this clone: Its antigen is unknown.

This receptor was obtained from an adult with an advanced solid tumor such as melanoma, head and neck, liver or kidney cancer. The sample consisted of CD4+ or CD8+ T cells sorted from blood, taken in a trial of the OX40 agonist ivuxolimab. This chain uses TRBV29-1 with TRBJ2-7; 11 nucleotides align to TRBD1. The CDR3 DNA is TGCAGCGCCGGACAGGGGGCTCCCTACGAGCAGTACTTC. It is translated as CSAGQGAPYEQYF.